Sequencing of this T cell receptor (beta chain) was carried out in a study of T cell responses to AZD1222 COVID-19 vaccine. Libraries were prepared by immunoSEQ multiplex PCR; TCRdb keeps only in-frame clonotypes and omits some of them. This repertoire shows tens of thousands of clones, roughly 87% found once; its top ten account for 24%. Study-level results: Nearly half of unique spike-specific TCRs reportedly avoided B.1.351 and B.1.1.7 mutated regions. Baseline antibody screening turned up just 6 or 7 seropositive AZD1222 recipients. With two AZD1222 doses given, Spike-specific TCR breadth and depth both rose.

CDR3 size: 14 residues. With 5 bases removed from V and 2 bases from J, the gap between germline ends came to 13 bases. In germline, CDR1 is KGHSH, CDR2 LQKENI. As for this clone: Its specificity is not known.

This sample comprised peripheral blood, obtained on day 0 of AZD1222 vaccination. The TCR originated in an adult in good health. The rearrangement links TRBV18 to TRBJ2-7, with D maybe TRBD1 (6 bases). As DNA, the CDR3 is TGTGCCAGCTCATCCGGACAGAAGACCTACGAGCAGTACTTC. It specifies CASSSGQKTYEQYF.